Below, 3 T cell receptor beta chains from the same sample are listed, as sequenced in a study of cytomegalovirus exposure and HLA in healthy donors. The primer mix had 60 Vbeta and 13 Jbeta primers. Clones were sequenced by immunoSEQ multiplex PCR, and TCRdb holds only the in-frame ones, with some missing. The top ten clones hold about 1.4% of a sample with around 57,000 clones, 89% of them seen once. Input material: PBMCs. The receptors shown here come from a man aged 25 to 40 in good health and CMV-seropositive.

The table lists this clone with a few counts. The genes are TRBV11-2 and TRBJ1-2, with D unresolved. There are 14 residues in the CDR3. Germline V gene lookup returns CDR1 SGHAT and CDR2 FQNNGV. The V end was cut by 1 base, the J end by 5 bases, with 11 bases between. CDR3 amino acids: CASSLAPRMYGYTF. CDR3 in DNA: TGTGCCAGCAGCTTAGCCCCGAGGATGTATGGCTACACCTTC.

This clone showed up just a few times. The chain couples TRBV13 to TRBJ2-2; 13 positions match TRBD2. With V trimmed by 6 bases and J by 5 bases, 0 bases remained unmatched. CDR3 length: 14 residues. Looked up from germline, CDR1 is PRHDT and CDR2 is FYEKMQ (reference sequence). CDR3 coding DNA: TGTGCCAGCAGGACTAGCGGGAGGACCGGGGAGCTGTTTTTT. The encoded protein is CASRTSGRTGELFF.

The chain has TRBV28 and TRBJ2-5, with 7 positions matching TRBD2. V trimming: 5 bases; J trimming: 4 bases; junction bases outside the gene matches: 4. The length of the CDR3 is 13 residues. Looked up from germline, CDR1 is MDHEN and CDR2 is SYDVKM. In DNA, the CDR3 is TGTGCCAGCAGTCCCTTAGCGGGAGAGACCCAGTACTTC. Amino acid sequence: CASSPLAGETQYF.